A selection of T cell receptor beta chains follows, all from one sample in a study of shared clonotypes between healthy human individuals. Assay used: immunoSEQ multiplex PCR; TCRdb lists only in-frame clones, some missing. The sample shows roughly 1,800,000 clones, approximately 94% of them seen only once. The sequencing input was naive CD8+ T cells sorted from blood. Receptors originate from a man between 18 and 29 years old in good health. The CDR3 runs from the conserved cysteine through the conserved F or W.

v_call cdr3_aa
TRBV11-2 CASSHGGGPRHEQYF
TRBV27 CASSLEASSYNEQFF
TRBV29-1 CSVVDRVAYEQYF
TRBV10-3 CAISEPGTRVPRNTIYF
TRBV9 CASSATGTNEQFF
TRBV30 CAWSPTLAFSTDTQYF
TRBV7-2 CASSLLSRRSDEQYF
TRBV28 CASSLGDRTGYEQYF
TRBV5-1 CASSPGYTGELFF
TRBV5-4 CASSLVDTEAFF
TRBV7-6 CASSLGNFYEQYF
TRBV19 CASSIYRDTEAFF
TRBV4-3 CASSPTTGTENTEAFF